The 25 T cell receptor beta chains presented below share a single source sample, sequenced in a study of T-cell memory formation after mild COVID-19. TCRdb re-derived calls from the 5' RACE reads in MiXCR, one entry per CDR3 protein. The sample lists under 35,000 distinct CDR3 sequences, about 16% occurring once. Specimen: PBMCs or a T cell subset sorted from them (not recorded which). These receptor sequences come from an adult who had mild COVID-19 (a few samples of this study predate the infection). Cell type and time point are not known.

This clonotype was found many times. This chain joins TRBV10-3 and TRBJ1-1; maybe TRBD1 (5 bases). V lost 2 bases and J lost 1, with 11 bases in between. In germline, CDR1 is ENHRY, CDR2 SYGVKD. The CDR3 is 15 residues long. The chain's CDR3 is CAISEKGIENTEAFF. CDR3 DNA: TGTGCCATCAGTGAGAAGGGGATCGAGAACACTGAAGCTTTCTTT.

This clonotype is medium-sized (0.01 to 0.1%) by share. V gene TRBV29-1 combines with J gene TRBJ2-5; D is undetermined. Trimming left V 8 bases short and J 9 bases short, with 16 bases between. This CDR3 is 11 amino acids long. The V gene's germline CDR1 is SQVTM and CDR2 ANQGSEA. The CDR3, as DNA: TGCAGCTCCGCCTTTGGAAGCGCCCAGTACTTC. Its protein product is CSSAFGSAQYF.

V and J are TRBV29-1 and TRBJ1-2; perhaps TRBD1 as D (5 bases). V was shortened by 4 bases and J by 0 bases, with 12 bases between the two germline ends. Germline V gives CDR1 SQVTM, CDR2 ANQGSEA. The CDR3 totals 14 residues. The CDR3 protein is CSVAASGTNYGYTF. CDR3 nucleotides: TGCAGCGTTGCAGCGTCAGGGACTAACTATGGCTACACCTTC.

This clonotype has a count of ten or more. This chain joins TRBV19 and TRBJ2-2, with unresolved D. Trimming took 5 bases from V and 1 from J, leaving 17 bases between them. The germline CDR1 and CDR2 sequences are LNHDA and SQIVND (reference sequence). This CDR3 has 17 residues. For the CDR3, the DNA is TGTGCCAGTAGTTCTCGGGCCCGACCCGGGAACACCGGGGAGCTGTTTTTT. Residues: CASSSRARPGNTGELFF.

Only a few counts were recorded for this clonotype. This chain links TRBV7-9 with TRBJ1-1, with D maybe TRBD1 (5 bases). CDR1 SEHNR and CDR2 FQNEAQ come from the germline V gene (reference sequence). V was cut by 6 bases and J by 2 bases, with 16 bases left in between. CDR3 length equals 15 residues. The chain's CDR3 is CASSYPVDSNTEAFF. The CDR3 DNA is TGTGCCAGCAGTTATCCGGTTGACAGCAACACTGAAGCTTTCTTT.

Many counts were recorded for this clonotype. This chain joins TRBV12-3 or TRBV12-4 and TRBJ2-7; the match to TRBD1 covers 9 bases. CDR3 length: 14 amino acids. J gave up 6 bases and V 7 bases, and 10 bases lay outside the gene matches. CDR3 coding DNA: TGTGCCAGCAACTGGGGGACAGGGAGGCCCGAGCAGTACTTC. Translation gives CASNWGTGRPEQYF.

This chain links TRBV12-3 or TRBV12-4 with TRBJ1-1, with a tentative D call TRBD1 (5 bases). The CDR3 extends over 14 amino acids. V dropped 8 bases and J dropped 5 bases, with 18 bases sitting between them. CDR3 residues: CASREGIAETEAFF. In nucleotides, the CDR3 is TGTGCCAGCCGGGAGGGGATAGCGGAAACTGAAGCTTTCTTT.

The genes are TRBV2 and TRBJ1-1; tentatively, D is TRBD1 (5 bases). CDR3 length equals 14 residues. V shed 7 bases and J shed 2 bases, with 14 bases lying between them. Germline values: CDR1 SNHLY, CDR2 FYNNEI. The CDR3 loop reads CASTFTGRNTEAFF. In DNA form, the CDR3 reads TGTGCCAGCACTTTCACAGGCCGAAACACTGAAGCTTTCTTT.

This chain connects TRBV5-1 to TRBJ1-1; D gene uncertain. Germline lookup yields CDR1 SGHRS and CDR2 YFSETQ. The CDR3 runs 16 residues. V was clipped by 1 base and J by 4 bases, with 17 bases between them. CDR3 bases: TGCGCCAGCAGCTTGTGGGGAGGGCAAACAGCCACTGAAGCTTTCTTT. Residues: CASSLWGGQTATEAFF.

This clonotype occurred many times. The chain carries TRBV4-1 and TRBJ1-4; TRBD1 is a possible D gene (5 bases). The CDR3 totals 18 residues. The germline gives CDR1 MGHRA, CDR2 YSYEKL. V was shortened by 1 base and J by 4 bases, with 19 bases between the two germline ends. This CDR3 is CASSQAPVGVALNEKLFF. CDR3 in DNA: TGCGCCAGCAGCCAAGCCCCTGTGGGGGTGGCCCTTAATGAAAAACTGTTTTTT.

This clonotype was recorded at least ten times. The rearrangement links TRBV5-4 to TRBJ1-2; D might be TRBD1 (5 bases). V was cut by 0 bases and J by 6 bases, with 12 bases left in between. The CDR3 consists of 14 residues. Germline V gene lookup returns CDR1 SGHNT and CDR2 YYREEE (reference sequence). CDR3: CASSLAGGRDGYTF. In DNA, the CDR3 is TGTGCCAGCAGCTTGGCGGGTGGCAGGGATGGCTACACCTTC.

The chain is built from TRBV2 and TRBJ2-7; 7 nucleotides match TRBD1. J lost 1 base, V lost 5 bases, and 5 bases had no gene match. This CDR3 spans 14 amino acids. Germline-derived CDR1 and CDR2 are SNHLY and FYNNEI. For the CDR3, the DNA is TGTGCCAGCAGTTCGAGGACAGGTTCCTACGAGCAGTACTTC. It encodes CASSSRTGSYEQYF.

This clonotype was seen more than once but under ten times. The chain joins TRBV4-3 to TRBJ2-2; D remains unclear. The CDR3 has 14 residues. V dropped 0 bases and J dropped 4 bases, with 6 bases sitting between them. From germline, CDR1 is LGHNA and CDR2 YSLEER. The CDR3 DNA follows: TGCGCCAGCAGCCAAGAAAAATTCACCGGGGAGCTGTTTTTT. Its protein is CASSQEKFTGELFF.

This clonotype was detected many times. This sequence joins TRBV3-1 and TRBJ1-1; 10 positions match TRBD1. V lost 1 base, J lost 11 bases, and 7 bases stayed unmatched. Looked up from germline, CDR1 is LGHDT and CDR2 is YNNKEL (reference sequence). This CDR3 comprises 14 residues. The CDR3, as DNA: TGTGCCAGCAGCCAAGTATACGACAGGGGGCCGGCTTTCTTT. This gives the protein CASSQVYDRGPAFF.

The table lists this clonotype with a few counts. The V call is TRBV7-9, the J call TRBJ1-1; no clear D. The CDR3 is made up of 12 amino acids. Germline V gives CDR1 SEHNR, CDR2 FQNEAQ (reference sequence). V lost 5 bases and J lost 7, with 11 bases in between. Written as DNA, the CDR3 is TGTGCCAGCAGCCCGGACGGATTTGAAGCTTTCTTT. Translation gives CASSPDGFEAFF.

This clonotype has a count of ten or more. The gene calls are TRBV20-1 and TRBJ2-7, with 9 nucleotides matching TRBD1. This CDR3 is 14 amino acids long. V lost 5 bases to trimming and J lost 2 bases; unmatched junction nucleotides: 7. Germline V gene sequence: CDR1 DFQATT, CDR2 SNEGSKA (reference sequence). CDR3 sequence: CSADRDRAPYEQYF. CDR3 nucleotide sequence: TGCAGTGCTGACCGGGACAGGGCCCCCTACGAGCAGTACTTC.

This clonotype was detected ten times or more. This chain uses TRBV5-1 with TRBJ2-7, with D possibly TRBD1 on 5 matching bases. The CDR3 loop spans 14 amino acids. Germline assignment: CDR1 SGHRS and CDR2 YFSETQ. With 7 bases removed from V and 1 base from J, the gap between germline ends came to 15 bases. CDR3 DNA: TGCGCCAGCGCCCCTAGGGGCAGTTCCTACGAGCAGTACTTC. Residues: CASAPRGSSYEQYF.

This clonotype occurred a few times. The genes are TRBV12-3 or TRBV12-4 and TRBJ1-2; D perhaps matches TRBD1 (5 bases). This CDR3 has 14 residues. V gave up 5 bases and J gave up 1 base, with 11 bases separating them. The CDR3 sequence: CASSRDRFNYGYTF. CDR3 nucleotides: TGTGCCAGCAGTCGAGACAGATTTAACTATGGCTACACCTTC.

In its sample, this clonotype was seen many times. The V call is TRBV5-6, the J call TRBJ1-2; D perhaps matches TRBD1 (5 bases). This CDR3 region has 14 residues. CDR1 and CDR2 from the germline V gene are SGHDT and YYEEEE. The ends were cut back, 5 bases at V and 3 bases at J, with 14 bases in the middle. The CDR3 region has the DNA TGTGCCAGCAGTCGGGGGAGGGTGGACTATGGCTACACCTTC. It codes for CASSRGRVDYGYTF. Full variable domain (missing parts from reference TRBV5-6 and TRBJ1-2): DAGVTQSPTHLIKTRGQQVTLRCSPKSGHDTVSWYQQALGQGPQFIFQYYEEEERQRGNFPDRFSGHQFPNYSSELNVNALLLGDSALYLCASSRGRVDYGYTFGSGTRLTVV.

This clonotype was counted many times. The rearrangement joins TRBV11-2 to TRBJ2-7, with TRBD1 as a possible D gene (5 bases). Germline V gives CDR1 SGHAT, CDR2 FQNNGV. This CDR3 is built from 14 residues. The germline V and J ends were trimmed by 7 bases and 7 bases, with 20 bases remaining between them. CDR3 in amino acids: CASNAAGQKGEQYF. CDR3 DNA sequence: TGTGCCAGCAACGCGGCAGGGCAGAAGGGGGAGCAGTACTTC.

Of note for this clonotype: Relative to the germline gene, one junction end is altered; a read error may explain this. V usage is TRBV12-3 or TRBV12-4 and J usage is TRBJ1-4, with a weak D call TRBD1 (5 bases). The CDR3 sequence is 14 residues long. CDR3 sequence: CDSSLPGSNEKLFF. The CDR3 nucleotides read TGTGACAGCAGTTTACCAGGGTCTAATGAAAAACTGTTTTTT.

This clonotype was recorded many times. The chain links TRBV3-1 to TRBJ1-6, with D unclear. The V end lost 1 base, the J end lost 8 bases, and 15 bases lay between the germline ends. Germline CDR1 LGHDT, CDR2 YNNKEL (reference sequence). The CDR3 runs to 16 residues. CDR3 amino acids: CASSQGFGSGYSPLHF. The CDR3 bases are TGTGCCAGCAGCCAAGGGTTCGGCAGCGGTTATTCACCCCTCCACTTT.

There are many counts of this clonotype. The V call is TRBV5-1, the J call TRBJ2-7; D not resolved. This CDR3 has 16 residues. With 0 bases removed from V and 2 bases from J, the gap between germline ends came to 15 bases. Germline loops: CDR1 SGHRS, CDR2 YFSETQ. CDR3: CASSLGGFFSTYEQYF. DNA of the CDR3: TGCGCCAGCAGCTTGGGCGGATTTTTCTCCACCTACGAGCAGTACTTC.

This clonotype was seen a handful of times. The genes are TRBV2 and TRBJ2-1; D might be TRBD1 (6 bases). Trimming shortened V by 5 bases and J by 1 base, and 12 bases separated the two germline ends. Germline V CDR1 and CDR2: SNHLY, FYNNEI. CDR3 size: 15 residues. The CDR3 protein is CASSFDRTSYNEQFF. CDR3 DNA sequence: TGTGCCAGCAGTTTCGACAGGACTTCCTACAATGAGCAGTTCTTC.

This clonotype was seen at least ten times. V is TRBV4-1 and J is TRBJ2-7, with D possibly TRBD2 on 6 matching bases. CDR3 length: 17 amino acids. The V end was cut by 0 bases, the J end by 3 bases, with 18 bases between. Per germline, CDR1 MGHRA and CDR2 YSYEKL. The DNA of the CDR3 is TGCGCCAGCAGCCAAGATTTTCTCCGCGGCGGGATCTACGAGCAGTACTTC. Translating it yields CASSQDFLRGGIYEQYF.